A selection of T cell receptor beta chains follows, all from one sample in a study of identical twins. Each CDR3 protein is one row after TCRdb ran MiXCR on the 5' RACE reads. The table shows fewer than 250,000 distinct CDR3 sequences, with over 8% occurring only once. Sequenced material: memory (CD45RO+) T cells sorted from blood. These receptors came from a woman between 18 and 30 years old in good health. Both conserved end residues are part of each CDR3. The order of the fields is J gene, clone size, D gene, V gene, CDR3 DNA, CDR3 protein. A D gene is named only where the DNA matches it firmly. The listing skips clone size in some rows; elsewhere it reads once, few, many or a size class.

j_gene: TRBJ1-6; abundance: many; d_gene: -; v_gene: TRBV5-1; CDR3nt: TGCGCCAGCAGCTTGAACAGTAACTCACCCCTCCACTTT; CDR3aa: CASSLNSNSPLHF
j_gene: TRBJ2-5; abundance: many; d_gene: TRBD2; v_gene: TRBV20-1; CDR3nt: TGCAGTGCCGCCGTAGAGGGAGGGGAGACCCAGTACTTC; CDR3aa: CSAAVEGGETQYF
j_gene: TRBJ1-5; abundance: many; d_gene: -; v_gene: TRBV5-1; CDR3nt: TGCGCCAGCAGCCCTGGGGACGCCACCAATCAGCCCCAGCATTTT; CDR3aa: CASSPGDATNQPQHF
j_gene: TRBJ2-7; abundance: -; d_gene: -; v_gene: TRBV20-1; CDR3nt: TGCAGTGTCCAGGGGCTAGCGAACTACGAGCAGTACTTC; CDR3aa: CSVQGLANYEQYF
j_gene: TRBJ2-1; abundance: few; d_gene: -; v_gene: TRBV18; CDR3nt: TGTGCCAGCTCGGCACAGGAAGGGCAGTTCTTC; CDR3aa: CASSAQEGQFF
j_gene: TRBJ2-5; abundance: many; d_gene: TRBD2; v_gene: TRBV12-3/TRBV12-4; CDR3nt: TGTGCCAGCAGTTTATTTGCGCCTAGCGGGAGTTCGAAGACCCAGTACTTC; CDR3aa: CASSLFAPSGSSKTQYF
j_gene: TRBJ2-3; abundance: few; d_gene: -; v_gene: TRBV9; CDR3nt: TGTGCCAGCAGCTCGTACCCCCACCTTTCACCCTTGGATACGCAGTATTTT; CDR3aa: CASSSYPHLSPLDTQYF
j_gene: TRBJ2-2; abundance: -; d_gene: TRBD2; v_gene: TRBV20-1; CDR3nt: TGCAGTGCCGTCCGGGGGAGCGGGGGGGCCGGAACCGGGGAGCTGTTTTTT; CDR3aa: CSAVRGSGGAGTGELFF
j_gene: TRBJ2-7; abundance: many; d_gene: -; v_gene: TRBV27; CDR3nt: TGTGCCAGCAGTCCGATCCGGGGTCAGGGAGAGCAGTACTTC; CDR3aa: CASSPIRGQGEQYF
j_gene: TRBJ2-1; abundance: -; d_gene: TRBD2; v_gene: TRBV7-6; CDR3nt: TGTGCCAGCAGCTTAGGACTAGCGTACAATGAGCAGTTCTTC; CDR3aa: CASSLGLAYNEQFF
j_gene: TRBJ2-1; abundance: few; d_gene: -; v_gene: TRBV3-1; CDR3nt: TGTGCCAGCAGCCCACCCGACGGCTACAATGAGCAGTTCTTC; CDR3aa: CASSPPDGYNEQFF
j_gene: TRBJ1-1; abundance: few; d_gene: -; v_gene: TRBV15; CDR3nt: TGTGCCACCAGCAGGGAGAGAGGTCACGGGACGCGAAACACTGAAGCTTTCTTT; CDR3aa: CATSRERGHGTRNTEAFF
j_gene: TRBJ2-7; abundance: many; d_gene: TRBD1; v_gene: TRBV7-9; CDR3nt: TGTGCCAGCAGCCGGACGGGACAGGGCACCTACGAGCAGTACTTC; CDR3aa: CASSRTGQGTYEQYF
j_gene: TRBJ2-7; abundance: -; d_gene: -; v_gene: TRBV11-2; CDR3nt: TGTGCCAGCAGCCCGGGGGTCACACAGCAGTACTTC; CDR3aa: CASSPGVTQQYF
j_gene: TRBJ2-3; abundance: few; d_gene: TRBD2; v_gene: TRBV12-3/TRBV12-4; CDR3nt: TGTGCCAGCAGTTTTGGTCTAGCGGGGGGCCTATCAACAGATACGCAGTATTTT; CDR3aa: CASSFGLAGGLSTDTQYF
j_gene: TRBJ1-3; abundance: once; d_gene: -; v_gene: TRBV9; CDR3nt: TGTGCCAGCAGCGTAGCATGGGGGAACGGAAACACCATATATTTT; CDR3aa: CASSVAWGNGNTIYF
j_gene: TRBJ2-3; abundance: few; d_gene: -; v_gene: TRBV20-1; CDR3nt: TGCAGTGCTAGAACAGGCGGAGATACGCAGTATTTT; CDR3aa: CSARTGGDTQYF
j_gene: TRBJ1-1; abundance: -; d_gene: TRBD1; v_gene: TRBV7-8; CDR3nt: TGTGCCAGCAGCTTAGAGGCAGGGGGCCGTGGCACTGAAGCTTTCTTT; CDR3aa: CASSLEAGGRGTEAFF
j_gene: TRBJ1-2; abundance: few; d_gene: -; v_gene: TRBV20-1; CDR3nt: TGCAGTGCTAGCCCCCAGACCGCCGTCTACACCTTC; CDR3aa: CSASPQTAVYTF
j_gene: TRBJ1-1; abundance: -; d_gene: -; v_gene: TRBV10-3; CDR3nt: TGTGCCATCAGAATTGTGCCGAACACTGAAGCTTTCTTT; CDR3aa: CAIRIVPNTEAFF
j_gene: TRBJ2-1; abundance: large; d_gene: TRBD2; v_gene: TRBV6-2/TRBV6-3; CDR3nt: TGTGCCAGCAGTTGGGGACTAGTGGGAAGCGAGCAGTTCTTC; CDR3aa: CASSWGLVGSEQFF
j_gene: TRBJ2-5; abundance: few; d_gene: -; v_gene: TRBV15; CDR3nt: TGTGCCACCCAGTTCGGCAGAGGGGAGACCCAGTACTTC; CDR3aa: CATQFGRGETQYF
j_gene: TRBJ2-2; abundance: many; d_gene: -; v_gene: TRBV5-5; CDR3nt: TGTGCCAGCAGCCTTAACCGGGCCCGGAACGGGGAGCTGTTTTTT; CDR3aa: CASSLNRARNGELFF
j_gene: TRBJ1-1; abundance: -; d_gene: -; v_gene: TRBV11-3; CDR3nt: TGTGCCAGCAGCCTTCTCTCAAAGCCTTTCTTT; CDR3aa: CASSLLSKPFF
j_gene: TRBJ1-1; abundance: -; d_gene: TRBD1; v_gene: TRBV20-1; CDR3nt: TGCAGTGCTAGCAGGGACAGGGGGGCTGAAGCTTTCTTT; CDR3aa: CSASRDRGAEAFF
j_gene: TRBJ2-5; abundance: few; d_gene: -; v_gene: TRBV15; CDR3nt: TGTGCCACCAGCAGAGGAAACAAGAAAGGGGAGACCCAGTACTTC; CDR3aa: CATSRGNKKGETQYF
j_gene: TRBJ2-1; abundance: -; d_gene: TRBD1; v_gene: TRBV11-2; CDR3nt: TGTGCCAGCAGCTCAATCGGACAGGGCTCGTACAATGAGCAGTTCTTC; CDR3aa: CASSSIGQGSYNEQFF
j_gene: TRBJ2-1; abundance: few; d_gene: -; v_gene: TRBV6-2/TRBV6-3; CDR3nt: TGTGCCAGCAGTTTTGTGGTGCAGGGTGGGAGGAATGAGCAGTTCTTC; CDR3aa: CASSFVVQGGRNEQFF
j_gene: TRBJ1-2; abundance: few; d_gene: -; v_gene: TRBV12-3/TRBV12-4; CDR3nt: TGTGCCAGCAGCCGTGAAGGATATGGCTACACCTTC; CDR3aa: CASSREGYGYTF
j_gene: TRBJ2-7; abundance: -; d_gene: -; v_gene: TRBV4-2; CDR3nt: TGTGCCAGCAGTGCCGGGACACGGAGCTACGAGCAGTACTTC; CDR3aa: CASSAGTRSYEQYF
j_gene: TRBJ1-3; abundance: -; d_gene: -; v_gene: TRBV7-2; CDR3nt: TGTGCCAGCAGCTTAGCTTTCGGTACTGGAAACACCATATATTTT; CDR3aa: CASSLAFGTGNTIYF
j_gene: TRBJ2-7; abundance: few; d_gene: TRBD1; v_gene: TRBV7-9; CDR3nt: TGTGCCAGCAGCTCCGCGGTCGGGACAGGTACCTACGAGCAGTACTTC; CDR3aa: CASSSAVGTGTYEQYF
j_gene: TRBJ1-6; abundance: -; d_gene: -; v_gene: TRBV20-1; CDR3nt: TGCAGTGCTGGGGTTAGCTCCTATAATTCACCCCTCCACTTT; CDR3aa: CSAGVSSYNSPLHF